These T cell receptor beta chains were read from a single sample in a study of cytotoxic CD8 clonotypes in ibrutinib-treated CLL. Method: immunoSEQ multiplex PCR; TCRdb's copy keeps in-frame clones and lacks some. The sample records about 130,000 clones, roughly 84% being singletons. The material sequenced was PBMCs, taken after 24 months of ibrutinib treatment. The receptors were gathered from a human donor with chronic lymphocytic leukemia. Each CDR3 is given with its conserved first and last residue. A D gene is named only where the DNA matches it firmly. The size entry is marked missing in some rows and otherwise reads once, few, many or a size class.

j_call clone_size d_call v_call cdr3_aa cdr3_nt
TRBJ1-1 . . TRBV12-5 CASGTDTNTEAFF TGTGCTAGTGGCACGGACACGAACACTGAAGCTTTCTTT
TRBJ1-5 . . TRBV30 CAWSLRAANQPQHF TGTGCCTGGAGTTTGAGGGCAGCTAATCAGCCCCAGCATTTT
TRBJ2-7 many . TRBV7-9 CASSPGPGDEQYF TGTGCCAGCAGCCCAGGCCCGGGGGACGAGCAGTACTTC
TRBJ1-5 once TRBD1 TRBV7-9 CASSFLRQGGGSNQPQHF TGTGCCAGCAGCTTCCTAAGACAGGGCGGCGGGAGCAATCAGCCCCAGCATTTT
TRBJ2-1 . . TRBV2 CASSRLAYNEQFF TGTGCCAGCAGCCGACTGGCGTACAATGAGCAGTTCTTC
TRBJ2-7 . TRBD1 TRBV6-6 CAISGQGGEQYF TGTGCCATCAGTGGACAGGGTGGCGAGCAGTACTTC
TRBJ2-1 . . TRBV10-3 CAISERQGRYNEQFF TGTGCCATCAGTGAGCGGCAGGGGAGATACAATGAGCAGTTCTTC
TRBJ2-5 . . TRBV23-1 CASSQPSRTQYF TGCGCCAGCAGTCAACCCTCTCGAACCCAGTACTTC
TRBJ2-7 . TRBD2 TRBV6-5 CASRLAGAKYEQYF TGTGCCAGTAGACTAGCGGGGGCTAAATACGAGCAGTACTTC
TRBJ1-6 . . TRBV18 CASSREGGSPLHF TGTGCCAGCTCACGGGAGGGGGGGTCACCCCTCCACTTT
TRBJ2-7 . . TRBV30 CAWSVDGEQYF TGTGCCTGGAGTGTGGATGGCGAGCAGTACTTC
TRBJ2-2 once . TRBV7-3 CASSLTGGAGELFF TGTGCCAGCAGCTTAACGGGCGGGGCCGGGGAGCTGTTTTTT
TRBJ1-5 . . TRBV19 CASSLSQVGRWQPQHF TGTGCCAGTAGTCTTTCTCAGGTGGGGCGCTGGCAGCCCCAGCATTTT
TRBJ1-1 . . TRBV6-1 CASRVVGRGNTEAFF TGTGCCAGCAGGGTTGTGGGCAGGGGGAACACTGAAGCTTTCTTT
TRBJ1-2 . . TRBV6-1 CASSVGNSYGYTF TGTGCCAGCAGTGTGGGTAACAGCTATGGCTACACCTTC
TRBJ1-1 . TRBD1 TRBV9 CASSVTGGSEAFF TGTGCCAGCAGCGTCACAGGGGGCTCTGAAGCTTTCTTT
TRBJ2-1 . . TRBV5-1 CASSLTWRNAGNEQFF TGCGCCAGCAGCTTGACATGGCGGAACGCAGGCAATGAGCAGTTCTTC
TRBJ2-7 . TRBD2 TRBV9 CASSVAPSGYEQYF TGTGCCAGCAGCGTAGCACCTAGCGGGTACGAGCAGTACTTC
TRBJ2-1 . . TRBV7-9 CASSLYGDEQFF TGTGCCAGCAGCTTATACGGCGATGAGCAGTTCTTC
TRBJ2-5 . . TRBV19 CASSISRVQFREETQYF TGTGCCAGTAGTATTTCCAGGGTCCAGTTCCGGGAAGAGACCCAGTACTTC
TRBJ1-5 few . TRBV4-2 CASSQDRMGPRAQHF TGTGCCAGCAGCCAAGATCGGATGGGACCGAGGGCCCAGCATTTT
TRBJ2-3 . . TRBV9 CASSVLGATDTQYF TGTGCCAGCAGCGTATTGGGGGCGACAGATACGCAGTATTTT
TRBJ1-2 . TRBD1 TRBV10-3 CAISESTGSGYTF TGTGCCATCAGTGAGTCGACAGGGAGCGGCTACACCTTC
TRBJ1-2 . TRBD1 TRBV7-9 CASSSGTGGLGYTF TGTGCCAGCAGCAGCGGGACAGGGGGCTTGGGCTACACCTTC
TRBJ1-5 . . TRBV6-1 CASSESLGQQPQHF TGTGCCAGCAGTGAAAGCTTGGGGCAACAGCCCCAGCATTTT
TRBJ2-5 once . TRBV9 CASSVAPVGSQETQYF TGTGCCAGCAGCGTAGCCCCAGTGGGTTCCCAAGAGACCCAGTACTTC
TRBJ2-3 . . TRBV7-3 CASSGQGPDTQYF TGTGCCAGCAGCGGGCAGGGTCCAGATACGCAGTATTTT
TRBJ2-5 . . TRBV6-1 CASSENLGPSNPGTQYF TGTGCCAGCAGTGAAAACCTGGGACCCAGCAACCCCGGGACCCAGTACTTC
TRBJ2-5 . TRBD1 TRBV10-3 CAISPGTGGRETQYF TGTGCCATCAGCCCCGGGACAGGGGGCAGAGAGACCCAGTACTTC
TRBJ1-1 . . TRBV2 CASSDGGHTEAFF TGTGCCAGCAGTGACGGGGGACACACTGAAGCTTTCTTT
TRBJ2-3 . TRBD2 TRBV19 CASTPDRLAVDTQYF TGTGCCAGTACTCCGGATAGACTAGCGGTTGATACGCAGTATTTT
TRBJ1-2 . TRBD1 TRBV10-3 CAIIEQGADGYTF TGTGCCATCATAGAACAGGGGGCTGATGGCTACACCTTC
TRBJ1-2 few TRBD1 TRBV19 CASSPGPGGYYGYTF TGTGCCTCCTCACCGGGCCCAGGGGGATACTATGGCTACACCTTC
TRBJ2-7 . . TRBV19 CASSIKAGTRMSSYEQYF TGTGCCAGTAGTATAAAGGCCGGGACACGGATGAGCTCCTACGAGCAGTACTTC
TRBJ1-1 . TRBD1 TRBV30 CARGGDSDTEAFF TGTGCCCGAGGGGGCGATTCGGACACTGAAGCTTTCTTT
TRBJ1-4 . . TRBV10-2 CASKKTTGANEKLFF TGCGCCAGCAAAAAAACGACAGGAGCTAATGAAAAACTGTTTTTT
TRBJ1-2 few TRBD1 TRBV19 CATAQGGGGYTF TGTGCCACCGCACAGGGGGGTGGCGGCTACACCTTC
TRBJ1-5 . TRBD1 TRBV28 CASSTGQGMSLRNQPQHF TGTGCCAGCAGTACCGGACAGGGTATGAGCTTACGCAATCAGCCCCAGCATTTT
TRBJ1-2 once . TRBV5-1 CASSPRTGTRNYGYTF TGCGCCAGCAGCCCCAGAACCGGGACACGTAACTATGGCTACACCTTC
TRBJ1-2 . TRBD1 TRBV4-3 CASSFLKTGGEGGGYTF TGCGCCAGCAGCTTCCTGAAGACAGGGGGCGAAGGGGGTGGCTACACCTTC
TRBJ2-7 once TRBD1 TRBV7-2 CASSKDRGYNEQYF TGTGCCAGCAGCAAAGACAGGGGGTATAACGAGCAGTACTTC
TRBJ1-1 . . TRBV7-6 CASSTTGSMNTEAFF TGTGCCAGCAGCACTACAGGTTCCATGAACACTGAAGCTTTCTTT
TRBJ1-2 . . TRBV6-1 CASRDFNYGYTF TGTGCCAGCAGGGATTTTAACTATGGCTACACCTTC
TRBJ1-4 . . TRBV28 CASSLIPGGLGANEKLFF TGTGCCAGCAGTTTAATCCCTGGGGGGCTTGGGGCTAATGAAAAACTGTTTTTT
TRBJ2-3 . . TRBV9 CASSVALQSTDTQYF TGTGCCAGCAGCGTAGCTCTACAGAGCACAGATACGCAGTATTTT
TRBJ2-3 . . TRBV11-1 CASSSRTGPDTQYF TGTGCCAGCAGCTCGAGGACCGGCCCAGATACGCAGTATTTT
TRBJ1-2 . TRBD1 TRBV4-2 CASSQDRGQGGGYTF TGTGCCAGCAGCCAAGATAGGGGGCAGGGCGGCGGCTACACCTTC
TRBJ2-2 . . TRBV11-3 CASSLKGLPGELFF TGTGCCAGCAGCTTAAAGGGCCTTCCCGGGGAGCTGTTTTTT
TRBJ1-3 . . TRBV9 CASSVSVRENSGNTIYF TGTGCCAGCAGCGTGTCGGTTCGGGAAAACTCTGGAAACACCATATATTTT
TRBJ1-6 few . TRBV27 CASSPRAFYNSPLHF TGTGCCAGCAGCCCCAGGGCTTTCTATAATTCACCCCTCCACTTT
TRBJ1-2 . TRBD1 TRBV6-6 CASSYSTGPGNYGYTF TGTGCCAGCAGTTACTCGACAGGGCCTGGGAACTATGGCTACACCTTC
TRBJ1-5 once . TRBV7-2 CASSLDTGGNQPQHF TGTGCCAGCAGCTTAGACACGGGAGGCAATCAGCCCCAGCATTTT
TRBJ1-2 . TRBD1 TRBV13 CASSLVQGDYGYTF TGTGCCAGCAGCTTAGTGCAGGGGGACTATGGCTACACCTTC
TRBJ1-5 . . TRBV4-2 CASSQEIGQPQHF TGTGCCAGCAGCCAGGAGATAGGTCAGCCCCAGCATTTT
TRBJ2-3 . TRBD1 TRBV29-1 CSAWDRASTDTQYF TGCAGCGCTTGGGACAGGGCAAGCACAGATACGCAGTATTTT
TRBJ1-2 . . TRBV6-6 CASSYSRDGYTF TGTGCCAGCAGTTACTCCAGGGATGGCTACACCTTC
TRBJ1-2 . . TRBV7-9 CASSLEIGVSSGYTF TGTGCCAGCAGCTTAGAAATCGGGGTTAGTTCTGGCTACACCTTC